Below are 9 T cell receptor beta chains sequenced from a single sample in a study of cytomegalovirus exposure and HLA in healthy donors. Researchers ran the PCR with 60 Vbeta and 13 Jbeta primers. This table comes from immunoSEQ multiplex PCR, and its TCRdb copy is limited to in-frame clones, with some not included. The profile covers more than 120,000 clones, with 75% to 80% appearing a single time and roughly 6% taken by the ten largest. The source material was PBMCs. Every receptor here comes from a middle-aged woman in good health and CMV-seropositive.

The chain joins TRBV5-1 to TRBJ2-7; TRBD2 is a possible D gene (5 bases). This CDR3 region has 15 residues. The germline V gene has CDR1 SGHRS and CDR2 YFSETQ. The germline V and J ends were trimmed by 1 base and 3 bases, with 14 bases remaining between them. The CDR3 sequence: CASSLSADTRYEQYF. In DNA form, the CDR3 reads TGCGCCAGCAGCTTGTCAGCGGATACCCGCTACGAGCAGTACTTC.

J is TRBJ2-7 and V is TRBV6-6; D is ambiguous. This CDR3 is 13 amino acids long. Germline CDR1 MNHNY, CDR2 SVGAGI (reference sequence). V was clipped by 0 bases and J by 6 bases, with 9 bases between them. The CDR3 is CASSYSTRREQYF. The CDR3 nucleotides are TGTGCCAGCAGTTACTCGACACGGCGCGAGCAGTACTTC.

The CDR3 loop is CASSLDGTGGGQPQHF. As DNA, the CDR3 is TGTGCCAGCAGCTTAGACGGGACAGGGGGAGGTCAGCCCCAGCATTTT. The chain couples TRBV7-2 to TRBJ1-5; 11 bases line up with TRBD1. V lost 1 base to trimming and J lost 6 bases; unmatched junction nucleotides: 5. The germline V gene encodes CDR1 SGHTA and CDR2 FQGNSA. The CDR3 extends over 16 amino acids. Based on the CDR3 plus reference TRBV7-2 and TRBJ1-5, the full variable domain is GAGVSQSPSNKVTEKGKDVELRCDPISGHTALYWYRQSLGQGLEFLIYFQGNSAPDKSGLPSDRFSAERTGGSVSTLTIQRTQQEDSAVYLCASSLDGTGGGQPQHFGDGTRLSIL.

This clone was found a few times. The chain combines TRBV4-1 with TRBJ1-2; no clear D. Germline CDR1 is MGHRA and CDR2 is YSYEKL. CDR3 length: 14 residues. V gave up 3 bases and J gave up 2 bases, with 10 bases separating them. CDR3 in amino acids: CASSQGDGNYGYTF. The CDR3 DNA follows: TGCGCCAGCAGCCAGGGAGATGGGAACTATGGCTACACCTTC.

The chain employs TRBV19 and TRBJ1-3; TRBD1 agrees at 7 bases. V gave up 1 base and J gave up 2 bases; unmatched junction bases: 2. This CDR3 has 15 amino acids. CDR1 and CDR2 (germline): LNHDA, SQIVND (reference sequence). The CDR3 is CASSIGTGAGNTIYF. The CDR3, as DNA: TGTGCCAGTAGTATAGGTACAGGGGCTGGAAACACCATATATTTT.

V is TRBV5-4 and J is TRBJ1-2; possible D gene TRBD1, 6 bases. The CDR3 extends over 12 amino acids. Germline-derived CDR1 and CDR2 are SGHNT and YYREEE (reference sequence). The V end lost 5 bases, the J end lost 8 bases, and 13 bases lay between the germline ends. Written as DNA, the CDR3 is TGTGCCAGCAGGAAACAGGGTGAAGGCTACACCTTC. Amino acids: CASRKQGEGYTF. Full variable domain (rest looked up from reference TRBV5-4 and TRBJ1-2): ETGVTQSPTHLIKTRGQQVTLRCSSQSGHNTVSWYQQALGQGPQFIFQYYREEENGRGNFPPRFSGLQFPNYSSELNVNALELDDSALYLCASRKQGEGYTFGSGTRLTVV.

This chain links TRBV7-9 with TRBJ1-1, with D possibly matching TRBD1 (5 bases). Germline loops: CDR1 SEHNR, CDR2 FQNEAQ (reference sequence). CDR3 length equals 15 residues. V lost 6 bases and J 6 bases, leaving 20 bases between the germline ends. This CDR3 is CASSHTKQAFAEAFF. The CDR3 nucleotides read TGTGCCAGCAGTCACACAAAACAGGCGTTCGCTGAAGCTTTCTTT.

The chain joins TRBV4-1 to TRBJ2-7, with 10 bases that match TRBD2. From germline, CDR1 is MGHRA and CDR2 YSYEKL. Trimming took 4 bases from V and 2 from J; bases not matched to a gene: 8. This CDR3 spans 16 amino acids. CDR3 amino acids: CASSPSPLAGAYEQYF. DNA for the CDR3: TGCGCCAGCAGCCCAAGTCCCCTAGCGGGGGCCTACGAGCAGTACTTC.

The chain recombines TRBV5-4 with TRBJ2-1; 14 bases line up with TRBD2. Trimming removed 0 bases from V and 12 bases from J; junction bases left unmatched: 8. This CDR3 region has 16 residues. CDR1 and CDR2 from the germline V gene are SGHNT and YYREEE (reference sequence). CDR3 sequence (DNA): TGTGCCAGCAGCTTGGCCGGGACTAGCGGGAGAGGGGGGCAGTTCTTC. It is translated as CASSLAGTSGRGGQFF.